This TCR beta chain was observed in a study of monozygotic twins with cystic fibrosis. Germline CDR1 KGHSH, CDR2 LQKENI. This CDR3 is built from 15 residues. V was trimmed by 4 bases and J by 1 base, leaving 11 bases between them. Profiling relied on immunoSEQ multiplex PCR, and the TCRdb table lists in-frame clones only, not all of them. The table includes roughly 20,000 clones, about 90% detected once. The receptor was derived from a girl aged 2-10 years with cystic fibrosis. The sample taken for sequencing was blood. The rearrangement uses TRBV18 and TRBJ1-5, with D possibly TRBD1 on 5 matching bases. CDR3 in DNA: TGTGCCAGCTCACGGGGGGAGGCGAGCAATCAGCCCCAGCATTTT. It specifies CASSRGEASNQPQHF.